Listed below are T cell receptor beta chains from one sample, sequenced in a study of early stage breast cancer tumors. Generated by immunoSEQ multiplex PCR, the TCRdb table keeps only in-frame clones and is missing some. Here the sample spans roughly 3,600 clones, around 68% being singletons. The specimen was breast tumor tissue. The receptor set was obtained from a person between 35 and 49 years old with breast cancer. CDR3s include the opening cysteine and the closing phenylalanine or tryptophan. The D gene is left open where the match is weak. Not every row has a clone size; where given, it reads once, few, many or a size class.

D gene | clone size | J gene | CDR3 length | V gene | CDR3 DNA | CDR3 protein
TRBD2 | . | TRBJ2-5 | 15 | TRBV19 | TGTGCCAGTAGTATGTCTAGCGGGTGGGGAGAGACCCAGTACTTC | CASSMSSGWGETQYF
TRBD2 | . | TRBJ2-3 | 13 | TRBV27 | TGTGCCAGCAGGAGACTAGCGGCGGATACGCAGTATTTT | CASRRLAADTQYF
. | . | TRBJ1-2 | 14 | TRBV29-1 | TGCAGCGTTGAAGGGGCGACAGTCTTGGGGGGCTACACCTTC | CSVEGATVLGGYTF
TRBD2 | . | TRBJ2-3 | 21 | TRBV7-3 | TGTGCCAGCAGCTTCTCCACCACTACCGGGACTAGCGGGAGCTGGACAGATACGCAGTATTTT | CASSFSTTTGTSGSWTDTQYF
TRBD1 | . | TRBJ2-7 | 15 | TRBV28 | TGTGCCAGCAGTACCCAGGACAGGGGACCCTACGAGCAGTACTTC | CASSTQDRGPYEQYF
TRBD2 | . | TRBJ2-5 | 14 | TRBV5-4 | TGTGCCAGCGGTAGCGGGAGTGGGCAAGAGACCCAGTACTTC | CASGSGSGQETQYF
. | . | TRBJ1-2 | 13 | TRBV7-3 | TGTGCCAGCGGGCAGGGGTCAGACTATGGCTACACCTTC | CASGQGSDYGYTF
. | few | TRBJ1-4 | 16 | TRBV4-2 | TGTGCCAGCAGCCAAGATCTTAGGGGGGAGGGTGAAAAACTGTTTTTT | CASSQDLRGEGEKLFF
. | . | TRBJ1-3 | 16 | TRBV10-3 | TGTGCCATCAGTTACGGACCCCCGACGGGGGGAAACACCATATATTTT | CAISYGPPTGGNTIYF
. | . | TRBJ2-5 | 14 | TRBV7-2 | TGTGCCAGCAGCTTAGACGGCGGCGGTAGGGCCCAGTACTTC | CASSLDGGGRAQYF
. | . | TRBJ2-7 | 11 | TRBV20-1 | TGCAGTGCTAGAGTTTTTTACGAGCAGTACTTC | CSARVFYEQYF
. | . | TRBJ2-7 | 14 | TRBV18 | TGTGCCAGCTCATCCGGGGGATCTGCTAGCGAGCAGTACTTC | CASSSGGSASEQYF
. | . | TRBJ2-1 | 15 | TRBV11-2 | TGTGCCAGCAGCTTAGAATTTGGGAGCCACAATGAGCAGTTCTTC | CASSLEFGSHNEQFF
TRBD1 | . | TRBJ2-5 | 15 | TRBV27 | TGTGCCAGCAGTACCGGGACAGGGGGCGTAGAGACCCAGTACTTC | CASSTGTGGVETQYF
. | . | TRBJ2-3 | 14 | TRBV9 | TGTGCCAGCAGCGAACGGGGGAGAACAGATACGCAGTATTTT | CASSERGRTDTQYF
. | . | TRBJ2-3 | 15 | TRBV7-9 | TGTGCCAGCAGCGTGGGAGCGTCTGCTGCAGATACGCAGTATTTT | CASSVGASAADTQYF
TRBD2 | . | TRBJ2-1 | 16 | TRBV27 | TGTGCCAGCAGTCCCCAGATGGCGGGAGATGCCAATGAGCAGTTCTTC | CASSPQMAGDANEQFF
. | . | TRBJ1-1 | 16 | TRBV12-2 | TGTGCAAGTCGCTTAGATGGTCCGGGGAAGAACACTGAAGCTTTCTTT | CASRLDGPGKNTEAFF
TRBD1 | . | TRBJ2-6 | 16 | TRBV30 | TGTGCCAGGACCCCACAGGGGGCAGGTGGGGCCAACGTCCTGACTTTC | CARTPQGAGGANVLTF
TRBD1 | . | TRBJ2-7 | 15 | TRBV7-9 | TGTGCCAGCAGCTATCGACAGGGGGGAACCTACGAGCAGTACTTC | CASSYRQGGTYEQYF
. | . | TRBJ2-2 | 14 | TRBV6-6 | TGTGCCAGCAGTTTGGGGACGCCGCCCGGGGAGCTGTTTTTT | CASSLGTPPGELFF
. | . | TRBJ1-1 | 15 | TRBV7-8 | TGTGCCAGCAGCTTAGTAACCGCAGGGAGGACTGAAGCTTTCTTT | CASSLVTAGRTEAFF
TRBD1 | . | TRBJ2-7 | 15 | TRBV6-1 | TGTGCCAGCAGTGAGCGGGACAGGCTCTCCTACGAGCAGTACTTC | CASSERDRLSYEQYF
TRBD1 | . | TRBJ1-1 | 15 | TRBV4-3 | TGCGCCAGCAGCCAAGCCGGGACAGGGAACACTGAAGCTTTCTTT | CASSQAGTGNTEAFF
TRBD1 | . | TRBJ2-2 | 16 | TRBV7-3 | TGTGCCAGCAGCCCCGGACAGGCCAAGAACACCGGGGAGCTGTTTTTT | CASSPGQAKNTGELFF
. | . | TRBJ1-1 | 13 | TRBV28 | TGTGCCAGCAGTTTTCGGGGCATGGCTGAAGCTTTCTTT | CASSFRGMAEAFF
. | . | TRBJ2-1 | 12 | TRBV7-9 | TGTGCCAGCAGCTTGGACCGGAATGAGCAGTTCTTC | CASSLDRNEQFF
. | medium-sized | TRBJ1-1 | 15 | TRBV7-9 | TGTGCCAGCAGCCTGGGGTGGCTAAGGACCACTGAAGCTTTCTTT | CASSLGWLRTTEAFF
TRBD2 | few | TRBJ2-3 | 15 | TRBV30 | TGTGCCAGGACGAGAACTAGCGTTTTCACAGATACGCAGTATTTT | CARTRTSVFTDTQYF
TRBD2 | . | TRBJ2-1 | 15 | TRBV7-8 | TGTGCCAGCAGCCATAGCGGGAGGGACTACAATGAGCAGTTCTTC | CASSHSGRDYNEQFF
TRBD2 | . | TRBJ2-1 | 15 | TRBV5-1 | TGCGCCAGCAGCTTGAGGCCGGGAGGCTACAATGAGCAGTTCTTC | CASSLRPGGYNEQFF
. | . | TRBJ2-1 | 20 | TRBV9 | TGTGCCAGCAGCGTAGGGCCCAGGGGGGCTAGCGGTGAGCGTTGGAATGAGCAGTTCTTC | CASSVGPRGASGERWNEQFF
. | large | TRBJ2-7 | 12 | TRBV29-1 | TGCAGCGCTGAGACAGAAACCTACGAGCAGTACTTC | CSAETETYEQYF
. | . | TRBJ2-1 | 14 | TRBV9 | TGTGCCAGCAGCGTAGATTTAGTTCCCAATGAGCAGTTCTTC | CASSVDLVPNEQFF
TRBD1 | few | TRBJ1-4 | 13 | TRBV29-1 | TGCAGCGTGCACCGGGACAGCGGAGGCGAACTGTTTTTT | CSVHRDSGGELFF
. | . | TRBJ2-1 | 19 | TRBV9 | TGTGCCAGCAGCGTAGATGGTAGAGTACTAGCAAGCCGGGGCAATGAGCAGTTCTTC | CASSVDGRVLASRGNEQFF
. | . | TRBJ1-5 | 14 | TRBV25-1 | TGTGCCAGCAGTGACTTAGGGAACAATCAGCCCCAGCATTTT | CASSDLGNNQPQHF
TRBD1 | . | TRBJ1-1 | 13 | TRBV30 | TGTGCCGCGGACAGGGGTTTGGACACTGAAGCTTTCTTT | CAADRGLDTEAFF
. | . | TRBJ2-3 | 15 | TRBV4-3 | TGCGCCAGCAGCCAAAGCCCGGGGGGCACAGATACGCAGTATTTT | CASSQSPGGTDTQYF
. | . | TRBJ2-1 | 15 | TRBV9 | TGTGCCAGCAGCGGAACGGGTAACTCCTACAATGAGCAGTTCTTC | CASSGTGNSYNEQFF
. | . | TRBJ2-7 | 14 | TRBV2 | TGTGCCAGCAGTGAAGCGGGGGGAAGGTACGAGCAGTACTTC | CASSEAGGRYEQYF
. | . | TRBJ2-7 | 15 | TRBV11-3 | TGTGCCAGCAGCCCAGCCAGAGGGAGAGCCTACGAGCAGTACTTC | CASSPARGRAYEQYF
. | . | TRBJ2-1 | 16 | TRBV4-1 | TGCGCCAGCAGCCAAGTGGGAGCGGACTCCTACAATGAGCAGTTCTTC | CASSQVGADSYNEQFF
. | . | TRBJ2-7 | 14 | TRBV19 | TGTGCCAGTAGTATTGGAGGGGCCTCCTACGAGCAGTACTTC | CASSIGGASYEQYF
. | . | TRBJ1-4 | 16 | TRBV28 | TGTGCCAGCAGTCCAACCCGGGATTTTGGTCATGAAAAACTGTTTTTT | CASSPTRDFGHEKLFF
TRBD2 | . | TRBJ2-3 | 16 | TRBV7-6 | TGTGCCAGCAGCTTCCTTAGCGGGGCGGGGACAGATACGCAGTATTTT | CASSFLSGAGTDTQYF